A selection of T cell receptor beta chains follows, all from one sample in a study of post-analysis software for immune sequencing data. MiXCR was run by TCRdb on the PCR reads, yielding one entry per CDR3 protein. The table records some 700,000 distinct CDR3 sequences, over 45% of them present only once. The sample consisted of blood. The receptor set was obtained from a girl aged 2 to 10 with multiple sclerosis. CDR3s include the opening cysteine and the closing phenylalanine or tryptophan.

J gene,V gene,CDR3 protein
TRBJ1-2,TRBV7-2,CASSLADWVLYGYTF
TRBJ2-1,TRBV20-1,CSASSRLAGPIAGNEQFF
TRBJ2-7,TRBV27,CASSLGPEGGEQYF
TRBJ2-1,TRBV20-1,CSASSGLAGHNEQFF
TRBJ2-5,TRBV12-3/TRBV12-4,CASSSQIVRETQYF
TRBJ1-4,TRBV9,CASSVGEGSNEKLFF
TRBJ2-1,TRBV5-1,CASSSGPGLLYEQFF
TRBJ2-1,TRBV20-1,CSATRSGNEQFF
TRBJ2-3,TRBV10-3,CAISGGPGVTDTQYF
TRBJ2-1,TRBV10-3,CAISIAVGTGDDNEQFF
TRBJ2-4,TRBV2,CASSTTLGDIQYF
TRBJ2-3,TRBV7-2,CASSLRQGGADTQYF
TRBJ2-5,TRBV5-1,CASRTSGTTQETQYF
TRBJ1-5,TRBV20-1,CSARDGLRGLNQPQHF